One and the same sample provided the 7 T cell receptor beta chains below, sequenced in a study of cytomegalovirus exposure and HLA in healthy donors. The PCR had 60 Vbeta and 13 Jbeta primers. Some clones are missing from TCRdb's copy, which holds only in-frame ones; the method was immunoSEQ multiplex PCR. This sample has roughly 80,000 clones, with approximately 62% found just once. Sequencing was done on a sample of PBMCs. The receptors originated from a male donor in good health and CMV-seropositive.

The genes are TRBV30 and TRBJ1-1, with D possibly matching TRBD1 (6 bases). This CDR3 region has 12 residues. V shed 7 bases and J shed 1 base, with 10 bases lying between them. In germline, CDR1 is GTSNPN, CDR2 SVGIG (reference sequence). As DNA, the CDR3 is TGTGCCTTGCTGGGACAGAACACTGAAGCTTTCTTT. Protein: CALLGQNTEAFF.

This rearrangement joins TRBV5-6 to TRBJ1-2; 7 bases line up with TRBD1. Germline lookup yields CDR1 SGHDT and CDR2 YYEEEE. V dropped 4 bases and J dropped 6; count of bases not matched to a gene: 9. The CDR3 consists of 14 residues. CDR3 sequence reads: CASSPITGDHGYTF. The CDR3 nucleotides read TGTGCCAGCAGCCCCATTACAGGGGACCATGGCTACACCTTC. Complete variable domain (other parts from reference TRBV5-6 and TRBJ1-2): DAGVTQSPTHLIKTRGQQVTLRCSPKSGHDTVSWYQQALGQGPQFIFQYYEEEERQRGNFPDRFSGHQFPNYSSELNVNALLLGDSALYLCASSPITGDHGYTFGSGTRLTVV.

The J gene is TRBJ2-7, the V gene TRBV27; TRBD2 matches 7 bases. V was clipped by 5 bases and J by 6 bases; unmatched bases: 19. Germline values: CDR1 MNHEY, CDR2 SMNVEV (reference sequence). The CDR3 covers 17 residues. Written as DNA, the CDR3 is TGTGCCAGCAGTCCACTTGCCCTAGCGGTCCCAACGGGCGAGCAGTACTTC. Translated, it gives CASSPLALAVPTGEQYF.

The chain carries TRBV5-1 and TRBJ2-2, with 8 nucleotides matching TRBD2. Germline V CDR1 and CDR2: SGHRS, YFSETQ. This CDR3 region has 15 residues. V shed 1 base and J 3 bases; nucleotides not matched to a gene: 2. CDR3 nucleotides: TGCGCCAGCAGCTTGACTAGCGGAGACACCGGGGAGCTGTTTTTT. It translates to CASSLTSGDTGELFF.

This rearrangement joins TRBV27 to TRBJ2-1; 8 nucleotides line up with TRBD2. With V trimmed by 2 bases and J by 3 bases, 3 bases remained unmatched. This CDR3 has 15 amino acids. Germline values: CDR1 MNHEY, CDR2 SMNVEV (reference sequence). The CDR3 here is CASSLGGRLYNEQFF. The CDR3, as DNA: TGTGCCAGCAGTTTAGGCGGGAGGCTCTACAATGAGCAGTTCTTC.

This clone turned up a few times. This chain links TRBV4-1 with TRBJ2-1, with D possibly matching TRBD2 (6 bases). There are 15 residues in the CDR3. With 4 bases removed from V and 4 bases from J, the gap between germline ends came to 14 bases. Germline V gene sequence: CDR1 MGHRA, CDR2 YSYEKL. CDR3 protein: CASSRLGTQYNEQFF. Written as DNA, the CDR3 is TGCGCCAGCAGCCGCCTAGGGACTCAGTACAATGAGCAGTTCTTC.

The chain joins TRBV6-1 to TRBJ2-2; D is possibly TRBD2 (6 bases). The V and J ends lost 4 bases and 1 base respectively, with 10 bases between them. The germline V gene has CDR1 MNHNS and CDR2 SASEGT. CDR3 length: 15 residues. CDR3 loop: CASSVQGGNTGELFF. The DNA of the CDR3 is TGTGCCAGCAGTGTCCAGGGAGGGAACACCGGGGAGCTGTTTTTT.